This T cell receptor (beta chain) was sequenced during a study of blood T cell repertoires in COVID-19. The CDR3 is made up of 15 amino acids. Germline V gene sequence: CDR1 SNHLY, CDR2 FYNNEI. V lost 4 bases and J 0 bases, leaving 10 bases between the germline ends. In the authors' methods: The authors estimated nucleated cell counts from reference gene primer amplification. Profiled with immunoSEQ multiplex PCR; TCRdb holds only in-frame clones, not every one. V and J calls and clone size are those listed in that table; D and trimming were worked out from the DNA. Among 50,000 or so clones listed, approximately 90% were seen once.

Source material: peripheral blood. This receptor was obtained from a human donor with active COVID-19. The donor label of this sample is uncertain. The chain has TRBV2 and TRBJ1-5; D remains unclear. For the CDR3, the DNA is TGTGCCAGCAGTGTCCCCGAGGCTAGCAATCAGCCCCAGCATTTT. It yields the protein CASSVPEASNQPQHF.